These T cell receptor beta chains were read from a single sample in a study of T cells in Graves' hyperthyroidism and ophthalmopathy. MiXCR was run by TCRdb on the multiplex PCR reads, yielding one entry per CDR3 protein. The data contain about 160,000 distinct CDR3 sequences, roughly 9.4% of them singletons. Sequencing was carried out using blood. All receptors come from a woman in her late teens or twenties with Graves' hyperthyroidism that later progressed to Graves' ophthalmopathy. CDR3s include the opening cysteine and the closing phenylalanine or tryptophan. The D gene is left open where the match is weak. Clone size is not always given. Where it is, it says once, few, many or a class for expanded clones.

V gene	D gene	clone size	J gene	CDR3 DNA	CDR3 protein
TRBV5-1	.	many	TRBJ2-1	TGCGCCAGCAGCTTGGCCGACAGCTCCTACAATGAGCAGTTCTTC	CASSLADSSYNEQFF
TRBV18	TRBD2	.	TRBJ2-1	TGTGCCAGCTCACCTGGACTAGCGGGAGTGGACTACAATGAGCAGTTCTTC	CASSPGLAGVDYNEQFF
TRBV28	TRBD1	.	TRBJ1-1	TGTGCCAGCGTGATTCGAACCGGGACAGGGGGCACTGAAGCTTTCTTT	CASVIRTGTGGTEAFF
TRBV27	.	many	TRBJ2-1	TGTGCCAGCAGTTTTACAATGAGTCGCAATGAGCAGTTCTTC	CASSFTMSRNEQFF
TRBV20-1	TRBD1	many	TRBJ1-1	TGCAGTGCTGGACAGGGGGCGACTGAAGCTTTCTTT	CSAGQGATEAFF
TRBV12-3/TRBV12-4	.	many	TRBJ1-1	TGTGCCAGCAGCTTTCTGGGACACCCGAACACTGAAGCTTTCTTT	CASSFLGHPNTEAFF
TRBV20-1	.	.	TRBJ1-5	TGCAGTCCCATTCCCGACTTGAGTCAGCCCCAGCATTTT	CSPIPDLSQPQHF
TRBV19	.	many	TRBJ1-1	TGTGCCAGTAGCGCCGGACCGAACACTGAAGCTTTCTTT	CASSAGPNTEAFF
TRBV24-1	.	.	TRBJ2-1	TGTGCCACCAGTGATGACCCGGAGGGGGATGAGCAGTTCTTC	CATSDDPEGDEQFF
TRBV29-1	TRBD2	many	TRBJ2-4	TGCAGCGTTGCCAGCGGGAGGCCCTCACGCAACATTCAGTACTTC	CSVASGRPSRNIQYF
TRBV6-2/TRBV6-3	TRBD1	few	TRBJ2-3	TGTGCCAGCAGAAGCCCGGACAGGGGTTTTCTGTATTTT	CASRSPDRGFLYF
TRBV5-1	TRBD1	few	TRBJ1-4	TGCGCCAGCAGCTTGGGGACAGGGGGTGCTAATGAAAAACTGTTTTTT	CASSLGTGGANEKLFF
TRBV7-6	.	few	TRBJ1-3	TGTGCCAGCAGCTCACTTGGTACTACAAGCTCTGGAAACACCATATATTTT	CASSSLGTTSSGNTIYF
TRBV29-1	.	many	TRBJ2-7	TGCAGCGTGAAGTCGAACTACGAGCAGTACTTC	CSVKSNYEQYF